This TCR beta chain appears in the sequencing data of a study of cytomegalovirus exposure and HLA in healthy donors. Study-wide results and caveats: Follow-up analysis seemed to connect common viral pathogens with several of the most significant clusters identified.

Researchers ran the PCR with 60 Vbeta and 13 Jbeta primers. Sequencing was performed with immunoSEQ multiplex PCR; in TCRdb, only in-frame clones are kept and a portion is missing. The table lists about 20,000 clones, roughly 80% of them singletons. There are 13 residues in the CDR3. Germline V lookup: CDR1 SGHNT, CDR2 YENEEA. The trim removed 4 bases at V and 12 bases at J, leaving 1 base unmatched. About this clone itself: What it binds is not known.

The V gene is TRBV11-3, the J gene TRBJ2-1; 15 bases agree with TRBD2. This receptor was identified in a man in his 60s in good health and CMV-seronegative. The sequencing sample was made of PBMCs. The CDR3 sequence: CASSSGLAGGQFF. The CDR3 DNA reads TGTGCCAGCAGCTCGGGACTAGCGGGGGGGCAGTTCTTC.